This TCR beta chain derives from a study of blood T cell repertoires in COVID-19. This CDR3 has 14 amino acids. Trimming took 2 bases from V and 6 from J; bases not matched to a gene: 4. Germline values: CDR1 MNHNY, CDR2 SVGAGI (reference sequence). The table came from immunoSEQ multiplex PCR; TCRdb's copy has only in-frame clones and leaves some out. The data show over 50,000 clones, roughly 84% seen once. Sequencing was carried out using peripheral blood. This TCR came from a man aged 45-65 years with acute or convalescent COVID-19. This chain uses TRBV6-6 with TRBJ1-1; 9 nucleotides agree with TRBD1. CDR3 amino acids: CASSYGTGNAEAFF. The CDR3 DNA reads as TGTGCCAGCAGTTACGGGACAGGGAATGCTGAAGCTTTCTTT.